The TCR beta chain described here comes from a study of cytomegalovirus exposure and HLA in healthy donors. 60 Vbeta and 13 Jbeta primers were used in PCR. The table came from immunoSEQ multiplex PCR; TCRdb's copy has only in-frame clones and leaves some out. The sample records approximately 180,000 clones, about 78% being singletons. This clone was observed a handful of times. Its cognate antigen is unknown. The study's findings and limits: According to a later analysis, most TCR beta chains associated with CMV appeared HLA-restricted.

V gave up 3 bases and J gave up 1 base, with 10 bases separating them. This CDR3 spans 14 amino acids. Germline V gene lookup returns CDR1 LNHNV and CDR2 YYDKDF (reference sequence). Sequencing was carried out using PBMCs. This chain links TRBV15 with TRBJ2-7; tentative D call: TRBD2 (6 bases). This TCR came from a woman aged 45-65 years in good health and CMV-seropositive. The CDR3 DNA follows: TGTGCCACCAGCAGTGGCGGGGATTCCTACGAGCAGTACTTC. Protein sequence: CATSSGGDSYEQYF.